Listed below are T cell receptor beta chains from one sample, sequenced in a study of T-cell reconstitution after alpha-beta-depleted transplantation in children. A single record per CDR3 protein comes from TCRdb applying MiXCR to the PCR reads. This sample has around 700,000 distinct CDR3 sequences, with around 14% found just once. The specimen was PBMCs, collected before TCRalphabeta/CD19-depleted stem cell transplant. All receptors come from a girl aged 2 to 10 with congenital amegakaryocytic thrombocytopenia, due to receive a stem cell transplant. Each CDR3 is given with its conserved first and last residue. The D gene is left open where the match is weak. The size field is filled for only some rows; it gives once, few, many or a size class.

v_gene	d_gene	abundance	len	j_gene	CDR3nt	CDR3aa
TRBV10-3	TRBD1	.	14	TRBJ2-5	TGTGCCATCAGCCGACAGGGGGAATCAGAGACCCAGTACTTC	CAISRQGESETQYF
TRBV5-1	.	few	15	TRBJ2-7	TGCGCCAGCAGCTTGGTTAGCGGACTTTCCTACGAGCAGTACTTC	CASSLVSGLSYEQYF
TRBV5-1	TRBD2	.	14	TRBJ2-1	TGCGCCAGCAGCTTGGCCAGGCTAGCGGGAGGGCTAGTCTTC	CASSLARLAGGLVF
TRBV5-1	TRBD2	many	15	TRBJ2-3	TGCGCCAGCAGCGTTAGCGGGAGGGCGGCAGATACGCAGTATTTT	CASSVSGRAADTQYF
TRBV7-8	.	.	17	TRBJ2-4	TGTGCCAGCAGCTTAGACTGGGGGACACTAGCCAAAAACATTCAGTACTTC	CASSLDWGTLAKNIQYF
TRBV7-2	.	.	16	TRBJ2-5	TGTGCCAGCAGCTTAGGCCGGGGAGTTGGGCAAGAGACCCAGTACTTC	CASSLGRGVGQETQYF
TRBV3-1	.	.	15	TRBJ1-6	TGTGCCAGCTGCCAGGGACGGACTACGGGGTCACCCCTCCACTTT	CASCQGRTTGSPLHF
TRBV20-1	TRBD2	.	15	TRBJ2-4	TGCAGTGCCCTATTAGCGGGGGGGGCGGGAAACATTCAGTACTTC	CSALLAGGAGNIQYF
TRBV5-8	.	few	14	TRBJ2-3	TGTGCCACGACCACAGAGCCAAACCCAGATACGCAGTATTTT	CATTTEPNPDTQYF
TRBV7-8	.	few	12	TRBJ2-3	TGTGCCAGCAGCTTAGCGCAGGCCAGGCAGTATTTT	CASSLAQARQYF
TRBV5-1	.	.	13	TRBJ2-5	TGCGCCAGCATCTTGAGAGGGCCGGAGACCCAGTACTTC	CASILRGPETQYF
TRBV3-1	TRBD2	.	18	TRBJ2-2	TGTGCCAGCAGCCAAGATCCTCCGGGAGGGGCGGGCACCGGGGAGCTGTTTTTT	CASSQDPPGGAGTGELFF
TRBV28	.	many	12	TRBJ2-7	TGTGCCAGCAGTTTCGGGGGTAACGAGCAGTACTTC	CASSFGGNEQYF
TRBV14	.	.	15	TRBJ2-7	TGTGCCAGCAGCCAGATTTCCGGGGCCACCTACGAGCAGTACTTC	CASSQISGATYEQYF
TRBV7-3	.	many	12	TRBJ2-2	TGTGCCAGCAGCCCATTCCCCGGGGAGCTGTTTTTT	CASSPFPGELFF
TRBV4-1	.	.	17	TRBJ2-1	TGCGCCAGCAGCCAACTAGACTTAATCTTTACCTACAATGAGCAGTTCTTC	CASSQLDLIFTYNEQFF
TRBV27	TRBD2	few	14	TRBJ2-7	TGTGCCAGCACCAGGACTAGCGGGACCAACGAGCAGTACTTC	CASTRTSGTNEQYF
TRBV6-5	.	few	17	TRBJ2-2	TGTGCCAGCAGTTACTACGGAGCGACTGAAAACACCGGGGAGCTGTTTTTT	CASSYYGATENTGELFF
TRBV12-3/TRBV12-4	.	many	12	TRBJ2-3	TGTGCCAGCAGTTTCCTCGGAGATACGCAGTATTTT	CASSFLGDTQYF
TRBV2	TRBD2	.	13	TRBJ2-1	TGTGCCAGCAGTGACGAACTAGCGACTGAGCAGTTCTTC	CASSDELATEQFF
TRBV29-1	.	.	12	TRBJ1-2	TGCAGCGTTGAGGGAGGGGGGGATGGCTACACCTTC	CSVEGGGDGYTF
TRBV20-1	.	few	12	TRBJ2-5	TGCAGTGCTAGAGACGGGGGAGAGACCCAGTACTTC	CSARDGGETQYF
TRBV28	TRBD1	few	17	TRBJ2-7	TGTGCCAGCAGCCCCGCAGACAGGGGGCAGAGCTCCTACGAGCAGTACTTC	CASSPADRGQSSYEQYF
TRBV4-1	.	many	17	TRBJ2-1	TGCGCCAGCAGCCAACACCGGACCGAACTATCCTACAATGAGCAGTTCTTC	CASSQHRTELSYNEQFF
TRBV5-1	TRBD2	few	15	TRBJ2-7	TGCGCCAGCAGCTTGGGGCTAGCGGTACTCTACGAGCAGTACTTC	CASSLGLAVLYEQYF
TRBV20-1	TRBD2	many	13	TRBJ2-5	TGCAGTGCAAGTCGGACTAGTCGCGAGACCCAGTACTTC	CSASRTSRETQYF
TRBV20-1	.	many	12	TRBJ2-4	TGCAGTGCTAGAGGCCTCGCTGCCCTTCAGTACTTC	CSARGLAALQYF
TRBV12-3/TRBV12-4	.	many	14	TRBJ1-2	TGTGCCAGCAGTTCGCCCCGGCGGTACTATGGCTACACCTTC	CASSSPRRYYGYTF
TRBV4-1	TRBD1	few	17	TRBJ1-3	TGCGCCAGCAGCCACCGACGGGACAGGAGCTCTGGAAACACCATATATTTT	CASSHRRDRSSGNTIYF
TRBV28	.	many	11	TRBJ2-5	TGTGCCAGCAGGGGGGCAAAGACCCAGTACTTC	CASRGAKTQYF
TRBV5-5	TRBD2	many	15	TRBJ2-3	TGTGCCAGCAGGGGTAGCGGGAGTGGTACAGATACGCAGTATTTT	CASRGSGSGTDTQYF
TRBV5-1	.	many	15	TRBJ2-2	TGCGCCAGCAGGAGCGGCCAGGACTACACCGGGGAGCTGTTTTTT	CASRSGQDYTGELFF
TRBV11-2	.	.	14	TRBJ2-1	TGTGCCAGCAGCCTCTCGCGATCAGGAGATTTTTATCTCTTC	CASSLSRSGDFYLF
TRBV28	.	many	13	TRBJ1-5	TGTGCCAGCAGTTTACCCGGACGGCAGCCCCAGCATTTT	CASSLPGRQPQHF
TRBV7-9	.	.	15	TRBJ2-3	TGTGCCAGCAGCCCGCAGCTCGGGAGCACAGATACGCAGTATTTT	CASSPQLGSTDTQYF
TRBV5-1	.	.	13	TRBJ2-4	TGCGCCAGCAGCTTGATAGAGGGAAACATTCAGTACTTC	CASSLIEGNIQYF
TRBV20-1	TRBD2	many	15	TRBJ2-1	TGCAGTGCTGCCCTCTCTGCGGGAGCGATCAATGAGCAGTTCTTC	CSAALSAGAINEQFF
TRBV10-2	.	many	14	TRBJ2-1	TGCGCCAGCGCGGTACAGCGGACTTACAATGAGCAGTTCTTC	CASAVQRTYNEQFF
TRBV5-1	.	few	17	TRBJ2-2	TGCGCCAGCAGCTCTTTCCCTGGGGGGAATTGGACCGGGGAGCTGTTTTTT	CASSSFPGGNWTGELFF
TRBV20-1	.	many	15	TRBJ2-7	TGCAGTGCTAGAGACAGGGCCGGCCTACCCTACGAGCAGTACTTC	CSARDRAGLPYEQYF
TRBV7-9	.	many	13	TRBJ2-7	TGTGCCAGCCAGGGGGGAGGGTTCTACGAGCAGTACTTC	CASQGGGFYEQYF
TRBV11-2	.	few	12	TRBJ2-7	TGTGCCAGCAGCTCCTCCTTCGGCGAGCAGTACTTC	CASSSSFGEQYF
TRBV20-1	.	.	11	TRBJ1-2	TGCAGTGCTAGGGGAGGTTATGGCTACCCCTTC	CSARGGYGYPF
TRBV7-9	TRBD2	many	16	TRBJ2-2	TGTGCCAGCAGCCTACTAGCGGGAGTGAACACCGGGGAGCTGTTTTTT	CASSLLAGVNTGELFF
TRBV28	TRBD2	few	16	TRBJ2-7	TGTGCCAGCAGTTTAACTAGCGGGAGGGCTTTCTACGAGCAGTACTTC	CASSLTSGRAFYEQYF
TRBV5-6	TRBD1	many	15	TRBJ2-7	TGTGCCAGCAGCCCCATCGGGACAGGACCCTCCGAGCAGTACTTC	CASSPIGTGPSEQYF
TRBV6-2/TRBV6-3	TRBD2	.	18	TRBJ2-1	TGTCCCAGCAGTTACCCGCTAGCGGGAGGGATACTATACAATGAGCAGTTCTTC	CPSSYPLAGGILYNEQFF
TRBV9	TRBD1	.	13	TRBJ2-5	TGTGCCAGCAGCGTACGGACAGGGGAGACCCAGTACTTC	CASSVRTGETQYF
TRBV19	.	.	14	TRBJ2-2	TGTGCCAGTAGTATGACAGCGAACACCGGGGAGCTGTTTTTT	CASSMTANTGELFF
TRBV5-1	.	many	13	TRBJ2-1	TGCGCCAGCAGCTACGCGGGACAGAACGAGCAGTTCTTC	CASSYAGQNEQFF
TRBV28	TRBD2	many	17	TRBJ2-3	TGTGCCAGCAGCCGCGGACTAGCGGGAGTTTTCCCAGATACGCAGTATTTT	CASSRGLAGVFPDTQYF
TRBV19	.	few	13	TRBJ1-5	TGTGCCAGTAGTATGGGTCCCAATCAGCCCCAGCATTTT	CASSMGPNQPQHF
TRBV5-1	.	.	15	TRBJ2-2	TGCGCCAGCGGCTCCGATTGGAGGTACACCGGGGAGCTGTTTTTT	CASGSDWRYTGELFF
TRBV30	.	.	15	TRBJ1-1	TGTGCCTGGAGTCCCACCCGGGACCCCCTCACTGAAGCTTTCTTT	CAWSPTRDPLTEAFF
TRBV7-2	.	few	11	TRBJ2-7	TGTGCCAGCAGCCCGAGCCGGGAGCAGTACTTC	CASSPSREQYF
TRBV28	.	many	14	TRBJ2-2	TGTGCCAGCAGTTTATGGTATCGAGCCGGGGAGCTGTTTTTT	CASSLWYRAGELFF